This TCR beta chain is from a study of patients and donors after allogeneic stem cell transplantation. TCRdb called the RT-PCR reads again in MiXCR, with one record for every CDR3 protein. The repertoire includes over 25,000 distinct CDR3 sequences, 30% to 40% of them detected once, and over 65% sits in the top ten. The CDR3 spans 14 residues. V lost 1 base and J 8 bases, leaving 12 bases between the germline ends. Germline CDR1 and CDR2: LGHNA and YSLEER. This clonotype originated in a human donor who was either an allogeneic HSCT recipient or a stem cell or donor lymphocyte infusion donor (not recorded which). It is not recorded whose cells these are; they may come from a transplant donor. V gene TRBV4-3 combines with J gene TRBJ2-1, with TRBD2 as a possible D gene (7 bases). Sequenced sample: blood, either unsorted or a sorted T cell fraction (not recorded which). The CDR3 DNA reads TGCGCCAGCAGCCAAGGGGACTACAGGGATGAGCAGTTCTTC. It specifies CASSQGDYRDEQFF.